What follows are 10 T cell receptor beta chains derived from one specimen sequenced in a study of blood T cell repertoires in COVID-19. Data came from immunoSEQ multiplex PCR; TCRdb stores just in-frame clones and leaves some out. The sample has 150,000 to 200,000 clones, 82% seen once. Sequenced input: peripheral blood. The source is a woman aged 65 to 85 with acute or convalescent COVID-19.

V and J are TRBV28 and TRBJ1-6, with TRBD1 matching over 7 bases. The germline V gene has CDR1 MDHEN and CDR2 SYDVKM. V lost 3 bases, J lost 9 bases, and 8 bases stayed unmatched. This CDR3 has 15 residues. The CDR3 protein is CASSLLDRLGSPLHF. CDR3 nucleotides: TGTGCCAGCAGTTTGCTGGACAGGTTAGGTTCACCCCTCCACTTT.

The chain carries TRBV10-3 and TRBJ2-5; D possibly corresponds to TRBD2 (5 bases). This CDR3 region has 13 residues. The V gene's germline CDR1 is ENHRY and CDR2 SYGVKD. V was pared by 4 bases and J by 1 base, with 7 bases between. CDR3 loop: CAISGAGQETQYF. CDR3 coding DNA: TGTGCCATCAGTGGGGCGGGCCAAGAGACCCAGTACTTC.

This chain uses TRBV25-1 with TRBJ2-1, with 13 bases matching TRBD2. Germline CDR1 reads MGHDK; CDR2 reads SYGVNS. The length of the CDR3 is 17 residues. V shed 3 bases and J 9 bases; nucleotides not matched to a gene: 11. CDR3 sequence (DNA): TGTGCCAGCAGTGATAGACTAGCGGGGGGTAGGGGCGGTGAGCAGTTCTTC. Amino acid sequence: CASSDRLAGGRGGEQFF.

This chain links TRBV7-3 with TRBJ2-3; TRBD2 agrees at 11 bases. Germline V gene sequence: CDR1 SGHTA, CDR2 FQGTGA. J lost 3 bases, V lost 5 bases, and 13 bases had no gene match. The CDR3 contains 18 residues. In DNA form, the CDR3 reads TGTGCCAGCAGCCCTAAAGGGCCACTAGCGGGGGTGACAGATACGCAGTATTTT. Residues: CASSPKGPLAGVTDTQYF.

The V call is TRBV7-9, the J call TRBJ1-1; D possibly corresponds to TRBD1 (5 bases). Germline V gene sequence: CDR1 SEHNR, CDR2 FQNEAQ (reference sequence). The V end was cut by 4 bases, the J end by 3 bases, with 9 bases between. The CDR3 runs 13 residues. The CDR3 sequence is CASSSPGDTEAFF. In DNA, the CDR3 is TGTGCCAGCAGCTCCCCGGGGGACACTGAAGCTTTCTTT.

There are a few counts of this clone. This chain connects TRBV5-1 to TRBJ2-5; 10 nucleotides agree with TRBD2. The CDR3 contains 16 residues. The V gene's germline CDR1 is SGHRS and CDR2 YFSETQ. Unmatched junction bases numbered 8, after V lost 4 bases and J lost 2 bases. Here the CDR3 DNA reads TGCGCCAGCAGCCCCGGAGGGACTAGCGAACAAGAGACCCAGTACTTC. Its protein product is CASSPGGTSEQETQYF. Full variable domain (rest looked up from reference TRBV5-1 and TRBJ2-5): KAGVTQTPRYLIKTRGQQVTLSCSPISGHRSVSWYQQTPGQGLQFLFEYFSETQRNKGNFPGRFSGRQFSNSRSEMNVSTLELGDSALYLCASSPGGTSEQETQYFGPGTRLLVL.

The CDR3 here is CAWTPGLASPTDTQYF. The CDR3 region has the DNA TGTGCCTGGACCCCGGGACTAGCCTCTCCCACAGATACGCAGTATTTT. The chain combines TRBV30 with TRBJ2-3; 9 bases map to TRBD2. The V segment lost 4 bases and the J segment 2 bases; nucleotides outside the gene matches: 10. This CDR3 is 16 amino acids long. In germline, CDR1 is GTSNPN, CDR2 SVGIG (reference sequence).

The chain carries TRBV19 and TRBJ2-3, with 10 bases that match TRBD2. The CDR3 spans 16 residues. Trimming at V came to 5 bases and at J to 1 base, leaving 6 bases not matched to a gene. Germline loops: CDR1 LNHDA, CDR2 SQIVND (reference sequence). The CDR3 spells CASSPQREGGTDTQYF. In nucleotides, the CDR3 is TGTGCCAGTAGTCCCCAGCGGGAGGGAGGCACAGATACGCAGTATTTT. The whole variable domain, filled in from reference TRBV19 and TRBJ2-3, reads DGGITQSPKYLFRKEGQNVTLSCEQNLNHDAMYWYRQDPGQGLRLIYYSQIVNDFQKGDIAEGYSVSREKKESFPLTVTSAQKNPTAFYLCASSPQREGGTDTQYFGPGTRLTVL.

CDR3 protein: CASSQDPAGGVNEQFF. The DNA of the CDR3 is TGTGCCAGCAGCCAAGATCCAGCGGGAGGGGTCAATGAGCAGTTCTTC. The V gene is TRBV3-1 (or the pseudogene TRBV3-2), the J gene TRBJ2-1; 10 nucleotides line up with TRBD2. Looked up from germline, CDR1 is LGHDT and CDR2 is YNNKEL (reference sequence). CDR3 size: 16 residues. Trimming at V came to 0 bases and at J to 6 bases, leaving 5 bases not matched to a gene.

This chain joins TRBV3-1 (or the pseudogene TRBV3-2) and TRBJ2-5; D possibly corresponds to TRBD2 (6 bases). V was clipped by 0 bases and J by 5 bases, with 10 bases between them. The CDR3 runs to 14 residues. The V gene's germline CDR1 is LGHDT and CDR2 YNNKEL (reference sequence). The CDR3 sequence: CASSQDWGRETQYF. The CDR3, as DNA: TGTGCCAGCAGCCAAGATTGGGGGAGGGAGACCCAGTACTTC.